The table lists the clone carrying this T cell receptor (beta chain) with many counts. As yet, its antigen is unknown. This sample stems from a study of regulatory T cells in long-lasting Graves disease. Whole-study results and caveats: Lower TCR diversity was seen in persistent Graves' patients than in newly diagnosed ones.

Time point indicated: newly diagnosed GD, antithyroid drugs for less than 3 months. PBMC-derived RNA was used for the TCR library. CDR3 regions were amplified by Arm-PCR using iRepertoire HTBI primers to build TCR beta libraries. One entry per CDR3 protein, called by TCRdb with MiXCR from the multiplex PCR reads. Seen here are about 330,000 distinct CDR3 sequences, roughly 17% observed once, and the top ten hold 20% to 25%. CDR1 and CDR2 (germline): MNHEY, SVGEGT. The CDR3 has 13 residues. Trimming left V 11 bases short and J 10 bases short, with 23 bases between. These data were also reused for a study on T cells in Graves' hyperthyroidism and ophthalmopathy.

The chain combines TRBV6-2 or TRBV6-3 with TRBJ1-1, with a tentative D call TRBD1 (5 bases). This material consisted of peripheral blood mononuclear cells (PBMCs), taken at new diagnosis, from a patient treated with antithyroid drugs. This clonotype originated in a woman aged 18-35 years with Graves disease. The CDR3 DNA reads TGTGCCTGCTCCGAAGGTACAGGTCCTACAGCTTTCTTT. Translating it yields CACSEGTGPTAFF.